This record concerns one T cell receptor (beta chain) sequence. Its antigen is unidentified. This sample is drawn from a study of T cell repertoires in cytomegalovirus infection. Study summary: It was the public TCR beta signatures that indicated both CMV infection and matching HLA type.

TCRdb re-called the reads through MiXCR, storing one row per CDR3 protein. The sample lists under 200,000 distinct CDR3 sequences, roughly 17% occurring once. Germline CDR1 and CDR2: SGHVS and FQNEAQ. CDR3 size: 16 residues. The V segment lost 5 bases and the J segment 3 bases; nucleotides outside the gene matches: 11. Findings of the study overall: The study found HLA-C-restricted CMV-specific TCR beta clonotypes dominating the ex vivo response. Summed frequency of public TCR beta families distinguished CMV carriers with the relevant HLA.

Sequencing was done on a sample of CD8+ T cells from PBMCs. The V and J genes are TRBV7-8 and TRBJ2-5; 8 bases are shared with TRBD1. This receptor was taken from a human donor in good health (CMV status not recorded). Some clones in this sample may be carry-over from other donors' samples. For the CDR3, the DNA is TGTGCCAGCAGCAAGTTGACAGGGGTTGGTGAAGAGACCCAGTACTTC. It yields the protein CASSKLTGVGEETQYF.